The 14 T cell receptor beta chains reported below all come from one sample, sequenced in a study of blood T cell repertoires in COVID-19. Generated by immunoSEQ multiplex PCR, the TCRdb table keeps only in-frame clones and is missing some. This sample carries around 150,000 clones, 81% of them seen once, and the ten largest clones take approximately 10%. The sequenced sample consisted of peripheral blood. The receptors come from a human donor in a cohort sampled during active COVID-19.

This chain uses TRBV14 with TRBJ2-2; D might be TRBD2 (5 bases). CDR3 length: 16 residues. Germline V CDR1 and CDR2: SGHDN, FVKESK. V dropped 4 bases and J dropped 4 bases, with 16 bases sitting between them. CDR3 sequence (DNA): TGTGCCAGCAGCCGAGCTGCTTTTAGCGCCACCGGGGAGCTGTTTTTT. Residues: CASSRAAFSATGELFF.

The rearrangement links TRBV9 to TRBJ2-7; the D gene is possibly TRBD2 (6 bases). The CDR3 length is 13 residues. With 4 bases removed from V and 5 bases from J, the gap between germline ends came to 13 bases. Germline V gives CDR1 SGDLS, CDR2 YYNGEE. This chain's CDR3 is CASSQDYPNEQYF. CDR3 DNA: TGTGCCAGCAGCCAGGACTATCCGAACGAGCAGTACTTC. Filled out from reference TRBV9 and TRBJ2-7, the complete variable domain reads DSGVTQTPKHLITATGQRVTLRCSPRSGDLSVYWYQQSLDQGLQFLIQYYNGEERAKGNILERFSAQQFPDLHSELNLSSLELGDSALYFCASSQDYPNEQYFGPGTRLTVT.

V usage is TRBV6-5 and J usage is TRBJ1-2; D is ambiguous. Deletions cut 10 bases from V and 9 bases from J, with 12 bases between. From germline, CDR1 is MNHEY and CDR2 SVGAGI. The CDR3 length is 10 residues. The CDR3 is CAIGSPRYTF. CDR3 bases: TGTGCCATTGGTAGTCCCCGCTACACCTTC.

A single count supports this clone. The CDR3 protein is CASNSGRLDGDEQYF. In DNA, the CDR3 is TGTGCCAGCAATAGCGGGAGACTTGATGGTGACGAGCAGTACTTC. The rearrangement joins TRBV2 to TRBJ2-7; 9 bases map to TRBD2. CDR1 and CDR2 from the germline V gene are SNHLY and FYNNEI. The CDR3 sequence is 15 residues long. With 7 bases clipped from V and 5 bases from J, the junction kept 12 bases outside the gene matches.

The chain recombines TRBV27 with TRBJ1-2; TRBD1 is a possible D gene (5 bases). Germline V gene data show CDR1 as MNHEY and CDR2 as SMNVEV (reference sequence). V shed 6 bases and J shed 4 bases, with 18 bases lying between them. This CDR3 is 15 amino acids long. The chain's CDR3 is CASRSGSPGFYGYTF. The DNA of the CDR3 is TGTGCCAGCAGGTCAGGAAGCCCAGGGTTCTATGGCTACACCTTC.

In this sample, this clone turned up once. This rearrangement joins TRBV5-1 to TRBJ1-3, with 7 bases aligning to TRBD1. This CDR3 has 14 amino acids. V lost 1 base, J lost 6 bases, and 4 bases stayed unmatched. Germline V gene lookup returns CDR1 SGHRS and CDR2 YFSETQ. For the CDR3, the DNA is TGCGCCAGCAGCTTGTCAGGGGGTCTAAACACCATATATTTT. It encodes CASSLSGGLNTIYF.

This clone was recorded once. V usage is TRBV12-5 and J usage is TRBJ1-3; D is unresolved. The V end was cut by 8 bases, the J end by 7 bases, with 9 bases between. The CDR3 extends over 11 amino acids. Germline CDR1 LGHNT, CDR2 FRNRAP. The CDR3 sequence is CASSPANTIYF. CDR3 DNA: TGTGCTAGTTCCCCAGCGAACACCATATATTTT.

This clone was observed a few times. The rearrangement links TRBV20-1 to TRBJ2-5, with D unresolved. The length of the CDR3 is 11 residues. Trimming stripped 2 bases from V and 4 bases from J, with 5 bases between. From germline, CDR1 is DFQATT and CDR2 SNEGSKA (reference sequence). CDR3 nucleotide sequence: TGCAGTGCTAGACCCGGAGAGACCCAGTACTTC. Translation gives CSARPGETQYF.

This clone was seen a few times. This chain links TRBV6-5 with TRBJ2-1, with D possibly being TRBD2 (5 bases). This CDR3 region has 13 residues. Germline V lookup: CDR1 MNHEY, CDR2 SVGAGI. Trimming pared 0 bases from V and 6 bases from J, leaving 6 bases between. CDR3 sequence (DNA): TGTGCCAGCAGTTACTCGGAGGTCAATGAGCAGTTCTTC. This gives the protein CASSYSEVNEQFF.

The rearrangement joins TRBV9 to TRBJ2-6; D is perhaps TRBD1 (6 bases). V lost 7 bases and J 4 bases, leaving 12 bases between the germline ends. CDR3 length: 14 amino acids. Germline values: CDR1 SGDLS, CDR2 YYNGEE. This chain's CDR3 is CASGGGPGANVLTF. Here the CDR3 DNA reads TGTGCCAGCGGGGGCGGCCCCGGGGCCAACGTCCTGACTTTC.

CDR3 region: CASSTLARQMTGELFF. CDR3 DNA: TGTGCCAGCAGCACTCTGGCGCGACAGATGACCGGGGAGCTGTTTTTT. V gene TRBV5-4 combines with J gene TRBJ2-2, with D perhaps matching TRBD1 (5 bases). V lost 4 bases and J lost 5, with 18 bases in between. The CDR3 runs 16 residues. Germline-derived CDR1 and CDR2 are SGHNT and YYREEE (reference sequence). Supplemented by reference TRBV5-4 and TRBJ2-2, the full variable domain reads ETGVTQSPTHLIKTRGQQVTLRCSSQSGHNTVSWYQQALGQGPQFIFQYYREEENGRGNFPPRFSGLQFPNYSSELNVNALELDDSALYLCASSTLARQMTGELFFGEGSRLTVL.

This clone turned up a few times. V usage is TRBV5-8 and J usage is TRBJ2-5, with D perhaps TRBD1 (6 bases). Trimming removed 5 bases at V and 1 base at J, with 15 bases between. The germline V gene encodes CDR1 SGHTS and CDR2 YDEGEE. The length of the CDR3 is 15 residues. The CDR3: CASSPPWDIQETQYF. CDR3 coding DNA: TGTGCCAGCAGTCCCCCCTGGGACATCCAAGAGACCCAGTACTTC. The entire variable domain, with the rest obtained from reference TRBV5-8 and TRBJ2-5, is as follows: EAGVTQSPTHLIKTRGQQATLRCSPISGHTSVYWYQQALGLGLQFLLWYDEGEERNRGNFPPRFSGRQFPNYSSELNVNALELEDSALYLCASSPPWDIQETQYFGPGTRLLVL.

The chain has TRBV6-2 or TRBV6-3 and TRBJ2-1; 13 bases match TRBD2. This CDR3 region has 19 residues. Germline V gives CDR1 MNHEY, CDR2 SVGEGT. With V trimmed by 2 bases and J by 7 bases, 14 bases remained unmatched. The CDR3 nucleotides read TGTGCCAGCAGTTACCCCGGGACTAGCGGGGCCCAGAGGGGGAATGAGCAGTTCTTC. Protein: CASSYPGTSGAQRGNEQFF.

The chain couples TRBV9 to TRBJ2-3, with 8 bases aligning to TRBD2. J gave up 2 bases and V 4 bases, and 6 bases lay outside the gene matches. The CDR3 sequence is 15 residues long. Germline values: CDR1 SGDLS, CDR2 YYNGEE. The CDR3 protein is CASSTLSGTTDTQYF. DNA of the CDR3: TGTGCCAGCAGCACTCTTAGCGGGACCACAGATACGCAGTATTTT. Looking up the rest from reference TRBV9 and TRBJ2-3 gives the full variable domain: DSGVTQTPKHLITATGQRVTLRCSPRSGDLSVYWYQQSLDQGLQFLIQYYNGEERAKGNILERFSAQQFPDLHSELNLSSLELGDSALYFCASSTLSGTTDTQYFGPGTRLTVL.